These T cell receptor beta chains were read from a single sample in a study of T-cell memory formation after mild COVID-19. TCRdb re-called the 5' RACE reads through MiXCR, storing one row per CDR3 protein. The sample carries 5,600 or so distinct CDR3 sequences, 20% to 25% recorded once. The sequencing sample was made of PBMCs or a T cell subset sorted from them (not recorded which). All receptors come from an adult woman who had mild COVID-19 (a few samples of this study predate the infection). Cell type and time point are not known. The CDR3 runs from the conserved cysteine through the conserved F or W. The D gene is left open where the match is weak. Not every row has a clone size; where given, it reads once, few, many or a size class.

-	TRBV5-1	TRBJ2-5	-	TGCGCCAGCAGCTTGAGGGGGGAGGAGACCCAGTACTTC	CASSLRGEETQYF
many	TRBV20-1	TRBJ2-7	-	TGCAGTGCTCCCTACTACGAGCAGTACTTC	CSAPYYEQYF
many	TRBV5-6	TRBJ2-7	-	TGTGCCAGCAGCTTTGGGCATATGTCGGAGTTAGGGTACGAGCAGTACTTC	CASSFGHMSELGYEQYF
many	TRBV7-6	TRBJ2-7	-	TGTGCCAGCAGCTCCTCCGGGGGTGAGCAGTACTTC	CASSSSGGEQYF
medium-sized	TRBV7-9	TRBJ1-1	-	TGTGCCAGCAGCTTAGCTCACTCGACGGGCACTGAAGCTTTCTTT	CASSLAHSTGTEAFF
many	TRBV5-6	TRBJ2-5	TRBD2	TGTGCCAGCAGCAAAGTAGCGGGAGTACAAGAGACCCAGTACTTC	CASSKVAGVQETQYF
many	TRBV19	TRBJ2-6	-	TGTGCCAGTATGGAGAGCTCTGGGGCCAACGTCCTGACTTTC	CASMESSGANVLTF
many	TRBV12-3/TRBV12-4	TRBJ2-7	TRBD1	TGTGCCAGCAGTGGGACAGGGGGCTTCTACGAGCAGTACTTC	CASSGTGGFYEQYF
many	TRBV11-3	TRBJ2-2	TRBD2	TGTGCCAGCAGCACCCGGACTAGCCCCGGGGAGCTGTTTTTT	CASSTRTSPGELFF
-	TRBV7-2	TRBJ2-7	TRBD1	TGTGCCAGCAGCTTTCTGAGACAGGGGGCCAACGAGCAGTACTTC	CASSFLRQGANEQYF
medium-sized	TRBV7-9	TRBJ2-3	-	TGTGCCAGCAGCTCTTCCGATCCAGATACGCAGTATTTT	CASSSSDPDTQYF
many	TRBV20-1	TRBJ1-1	-	TGCAGTGCTGACCAGCGGACCGGTGAAGCTTTCTTT	CSADQRTGEAFF
many	TRBV4-1	TRBJ1-5	-	TGCGCCAGCAGCCAAGATCCCTCCCTTAGGAATCAGCCCCAGCATTTT	CASSQDPSLRNQPQHF
-	TRBV6-5	TRBJ2-3	-	TGTGCCAGCAGTTACCGAGGGATGGGAGGCACAGATACGCAGTATTTT	CASSYRGMGGTDTQYF
many	TRBV7-9	TRBJ2-1	TRBD2	TGTGCCAGCAGCGCCCGGGGGGGCGGCGCGTCAAGCTCCTACAATGAGCAGTTCTTC	CASSARGGGASSSYNEQFF
many	TRBV7-8	TRBJ2-1	-	TGTGCCAGCAGCTTAGACATTAGGGGGAGCTCCTACAATGAGCAGTTCTTC	CASSLDIRGSSYNEQFF